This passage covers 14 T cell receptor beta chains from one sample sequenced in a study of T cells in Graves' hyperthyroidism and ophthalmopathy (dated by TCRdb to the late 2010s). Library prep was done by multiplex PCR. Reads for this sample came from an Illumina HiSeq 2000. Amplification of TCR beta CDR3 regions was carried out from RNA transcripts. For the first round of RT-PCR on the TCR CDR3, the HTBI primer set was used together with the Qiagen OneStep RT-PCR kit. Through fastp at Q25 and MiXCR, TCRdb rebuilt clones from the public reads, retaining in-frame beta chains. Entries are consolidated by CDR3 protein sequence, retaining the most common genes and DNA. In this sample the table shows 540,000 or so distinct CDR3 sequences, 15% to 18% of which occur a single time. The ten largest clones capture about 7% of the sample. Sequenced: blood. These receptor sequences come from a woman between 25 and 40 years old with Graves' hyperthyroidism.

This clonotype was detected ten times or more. CDR3: CASSSPTGGPEQYF. The DNA of the CDR3 is TGTGCCAGCAGTTCACCGACGGGGGGGCCAGAGCAGTACTTC. The chain uses TRBV6-1 and TRBJ2-7, with 8 bases lining up with TRBD2. Germline values: CDR1 MNHNS, CDR2 SASEGT. V dropped 5 bases and J dropped 7; count of bases not matched to a gene: 10. This CDR3 region has 14 residues.

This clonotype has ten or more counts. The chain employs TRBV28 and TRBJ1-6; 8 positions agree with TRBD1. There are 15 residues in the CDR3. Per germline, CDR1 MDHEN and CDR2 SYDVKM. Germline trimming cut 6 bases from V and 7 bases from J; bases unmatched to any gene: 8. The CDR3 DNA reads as TGTGCCAGCAGCTTGATTCAGGGGGCGAATTCACCCCTCCACTTT. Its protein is CASSLIQGANSPLHF.

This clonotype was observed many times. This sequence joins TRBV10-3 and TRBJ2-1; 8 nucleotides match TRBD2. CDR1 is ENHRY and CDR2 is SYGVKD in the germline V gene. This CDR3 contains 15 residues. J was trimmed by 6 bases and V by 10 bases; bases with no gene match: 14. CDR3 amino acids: CATLRRGGRTNEQFF. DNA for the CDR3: TGTGCCACCCTCCGACGGGGCGGGAGGACCAATGAGCAGTTCTTC.

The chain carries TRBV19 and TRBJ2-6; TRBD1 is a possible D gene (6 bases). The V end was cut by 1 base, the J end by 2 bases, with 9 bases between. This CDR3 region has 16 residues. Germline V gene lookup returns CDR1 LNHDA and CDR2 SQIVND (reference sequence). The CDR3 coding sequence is TGTGCCAGTAGTATAGTGAGGGGGACTGGGGCCAACGTCCTGACTTTC. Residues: CASSIVRGTGANVLTF.

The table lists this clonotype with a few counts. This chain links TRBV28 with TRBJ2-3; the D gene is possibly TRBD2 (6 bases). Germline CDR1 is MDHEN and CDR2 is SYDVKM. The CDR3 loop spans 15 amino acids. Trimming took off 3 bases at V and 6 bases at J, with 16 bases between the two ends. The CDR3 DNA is TGTGCCAGCAGTTTTAGCAGGAGGGCCCCGGATACGCAGTATTTT. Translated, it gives CASSFSRRAPDTQYF.

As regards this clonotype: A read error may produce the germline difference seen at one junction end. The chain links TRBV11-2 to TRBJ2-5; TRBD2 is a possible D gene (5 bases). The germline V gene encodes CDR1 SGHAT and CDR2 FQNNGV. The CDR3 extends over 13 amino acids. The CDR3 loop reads CAGSRGLEETQYF. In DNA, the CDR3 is TGTGCCGGCAGCCGCGGACTGGAAGAGACCCAGTACTTC.

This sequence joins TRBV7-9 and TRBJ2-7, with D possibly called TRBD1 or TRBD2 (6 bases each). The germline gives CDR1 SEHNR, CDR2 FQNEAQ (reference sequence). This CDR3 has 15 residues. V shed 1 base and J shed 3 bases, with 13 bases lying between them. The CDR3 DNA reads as TGTGCCAGCAGCTTAGAAGGAGGGGGACACTACGAGCAGTACTTC. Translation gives CASSLEGGGHYEQYF.

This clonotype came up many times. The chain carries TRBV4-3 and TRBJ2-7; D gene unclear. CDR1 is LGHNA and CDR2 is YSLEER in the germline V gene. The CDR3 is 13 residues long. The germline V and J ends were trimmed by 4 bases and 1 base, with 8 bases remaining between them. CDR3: CASSRGESYEQYF. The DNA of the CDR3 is TGCGCCAGCAGCCGGGGTGAGTCCTACGAGCAGTACTTC.

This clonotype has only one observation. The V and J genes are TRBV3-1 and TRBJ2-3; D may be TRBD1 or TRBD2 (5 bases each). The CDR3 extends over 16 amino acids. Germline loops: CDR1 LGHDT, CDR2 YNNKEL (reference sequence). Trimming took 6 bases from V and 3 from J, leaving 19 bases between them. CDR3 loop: CASSPGPLPRTDTQYF. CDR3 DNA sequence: TGTGCCAGCAGTCCGGGGCCTCTTCCCCGAACAGATACGCAGTATTTT.

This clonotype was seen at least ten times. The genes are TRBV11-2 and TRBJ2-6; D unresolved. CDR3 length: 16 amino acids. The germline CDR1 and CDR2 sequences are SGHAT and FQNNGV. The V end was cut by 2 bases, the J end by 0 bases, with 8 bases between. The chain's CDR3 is CASSLFMVSGANVLTF. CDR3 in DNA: TGTGCCAGCAGCTTATTTATGGTCTCTGGGGCCAACGTCCTGACTTTC.

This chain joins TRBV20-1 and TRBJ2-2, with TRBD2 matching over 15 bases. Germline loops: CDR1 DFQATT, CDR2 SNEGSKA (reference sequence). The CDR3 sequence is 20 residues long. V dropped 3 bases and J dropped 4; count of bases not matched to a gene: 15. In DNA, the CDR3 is TGCAGTGCTAGCCGAGTCCTCGCGGGACTAGCGGGAGGACCCACCGGGGAGCTGTTTTTT. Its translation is CSASRVLAGLAGGPTGELFF.

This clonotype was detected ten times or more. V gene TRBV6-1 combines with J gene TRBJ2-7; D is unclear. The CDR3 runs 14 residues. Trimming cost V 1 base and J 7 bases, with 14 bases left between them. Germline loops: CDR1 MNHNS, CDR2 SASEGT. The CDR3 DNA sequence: TGTGCCAGCAGTGAAGGACCCGATGTGGTTGAGCAGTACTTC. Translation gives CASSEGPDVVEQYF.

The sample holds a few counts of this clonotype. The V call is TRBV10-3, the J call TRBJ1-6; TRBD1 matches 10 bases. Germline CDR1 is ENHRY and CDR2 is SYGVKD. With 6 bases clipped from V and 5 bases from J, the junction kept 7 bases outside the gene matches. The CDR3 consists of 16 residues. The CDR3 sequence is CAISWTGGSNNSPLHF. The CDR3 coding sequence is TGTGCCATCAGCTGGACAGGGGGTTCTAATAATTCACCCCTCCACTTT.

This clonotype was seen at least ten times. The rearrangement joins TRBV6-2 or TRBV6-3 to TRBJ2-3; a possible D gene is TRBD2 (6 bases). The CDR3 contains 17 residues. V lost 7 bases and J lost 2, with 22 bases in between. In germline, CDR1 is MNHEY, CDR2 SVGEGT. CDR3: CASKGLATPTHTDTQYF. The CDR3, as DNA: TGTGCCAGCAAAGGGCTAGCGACCCCGACTCACACAGATACGCAGTATTTT.